This T cell receptor beta chain was profiled in a study of OX40 agonist ivuxolimab in advanced cancers. Study background: Patients were treated with ivuxolimab, an agonistic anti-OX40 (CD134) antibody. Dose-escalation cases comprised hepatocellular carcinoma, melanoma, renal cell or head and neck cancer. Overall study results and limits: Compared with others, partial responders at 0.1-3.0 mg/kg displayed clonal expansion among the lowest. Doses of 0.1 to 3.0 mg/kg were accompanied by clonal expansion of CD4+ and CD8+ blood T cells by week 6.

The assay was immunoSEQ multiplex PCR, and TCRdb's table has in-frame clones only and misses some. The sample contains 40,000 to 60,000 clones, about 90% of which appear only once. The table lists this clone with a few counts. The antigen is undetermined. The V segment lost 3 bases and the J segment 4 bases; nucleotides outside the gene matches: 8. CDR1 and CDR2 from the germline V gene are MDHEN and SYDVKM. CDR3 length: 15 amino acids. This TCR was sampled from an adult with an advanced solid tumor such as melanoma, head and neck, liver or kidney cancer. The chain is built from TRBV28 and TRBJ2-5, with 7 bases aligning to TRBD2. The material sequenced was CD4+ or CD8+ T cells sorted from blood, taken in a trial of the OX40 agonist ivuxolimab. CDR3 region: CASSLGSGGGETQYF. CDR3 DNA sequence: TGTGCCAGCAGTTTGGGGTCTGGGGGGGGAGAGACCCAGTACTTC.